These 24 T cell receptor beta chains were sequenced from one sample in a study of blood T cells in healthy people across ages (dated by TCRdb to between 2014 and 2017). The protocol used for the library was 5' RACE. TCRdb records Illumina HiSeq 2500 as the sequencer. A second PCR of roughly 6 to 11 cycles was performed with a sample-barcoded 5' primer and a J-beta primer mix. In-frame beta chains were kept once TCRdb had trimmed the public reads at Q25 with fastp and called clones with MiXCR. Records with the same CDR3 protein are collapsed into one entry carrying the most frequent genes and DNA. For this sample there are roughly 1,100,000 distinct CDR3 sequences; less than 25% appear just once. The ten largest clones represent around 0.7% of the sample. These data also formed part of another study, on T cells of mothers and their children.

Sequencing used blood. Source of these receptors: a girl aged 2 to 9 in good health.

In this sample, this clonotype turned up a few times. The chain combines TRBV27 with TRBJ1-4, with a possible D match to TRBD1 (6 bases). The CDR3 is 14 amino acids. V shed 4 bases and J shed 6 bases, with 12 bases lying between them. Germline V gene lookup returns CDR1 MNHEY and CDR2 SMNVEV (reference sequence). Here the CDR3 reads CASSSSQGYEKLFF. CDR3 nucleotides: TGTGCCAGCAGTTCTTCCCAGGGGTATGAAAAACTGTTTTTT. The entire variable domain, with the rest obtained from reference TRBV27 and TRBJ1-4, is as follows: EAQVTQNPRYLITVTGKKLTVTCSQNMNHEYMSWYRQDPGLGLRQIYYSMNVEVTDKGDVPEGYKVSRKEKRNFPLILESPSPNQTSLYFCASSSSQGYEKLFFGSGTQLSVL.

This clonotype was observed a handful of times. The V call is TRBV6-1, the J call TRBJ1-2; TRBD1 is a possible D gene (5 bases). The CDR3 spans 12 residues. V lost 1 base to trimming and J lost 7 bases, with 7 bases between them. The germline V gene encodes CDR1 MNHNS and CDR2 SASEGT. As DNA, the CDR3 is TGTGCCAGCAGTGAAGGGGGCGCTGGCTACACCTTC. Its protein is CASSEGGAGYTF.

This chain links TRBV7-9 with TRBJ2-5; either TRBD1 or TRBD2 may supply D (6 bases each). The J call could be wrong; TRBJ2-1 is a better fit for the DNA end. This CDR3 is built from 15 residues. Germline V gene sequence: CDR1 SEHNR, CDR2 FQNEAQ (reference sequence). CDR3 in DNA: TGTGCCAGCAGCTTCACCCAGTGGGGGGCCAATGAGCAGTTCTTC. It codes for CASSFTQWGANEQFF.

This clonotype was counted between two and nine times. This rearrangement joins TRBV3-1 to TRBJ2-5, with 16 nucleotides matching TRBD2. The CDR3 is 22 residues long. The germline CDR1 and CDR2 sequences are LGHDT and YNNKEL (reference sequence). The V and J ends lost 4 bases and 3 bases, in that order; junction bases with no gene match: 20. CDR3 residues: CASSLAGTSGRVPSPQKETQYF. The CDR3 DNA reads as TGTGCCAGCAGCCTAGCCGGGACTAGCGGGAGGGTCCCGAGCCCACAAAAAGAGACCCAGTACTTC.

This clonotype came up a few times. The V and J genes are TRBV20-1 and TRBJ2-1; TRBD2 agrees at 10 bases. The CDR3 runs to 15 residues. V shed 0 bases and J 6 bases; nucleotides not matched to a gene: 5. Germline V gene lookup returns CDR1 DFQATT and CDR2 SNEGSKA (reference sequence). The CDR3 sequence is CSARDGTSALNEQFF. Here the CDR3 DNA reads TGCAGTGCTAGAGATGGGACTAGCGCTCTCAATGAGCAGTTCTTC.

V is TRBV7-3 and J is TRBJ2-1; 8 positions match TRBD2. This CDR3 spans 15 amino acids. Germline CDR1 SGHTA, CDR2 FQGTGA. The ends lost 5 bases at V and 8 bases at J; junction bases unmatched: 11. Here the CDR3 DNA reads TGTGCCAGCAGCGATAGCGGGACCCTGAAAGATGAGCAGTTCTTC. Translation: CASSDSGTLKDEQFF.

In its sample, this clonotype was seen once. One junction end does not reproduce the germline sequence, and a read error may be involved. The CDR3 sequence is CAGSSLAGGTGELFF. The DNA of the CDR3 is TGTGCCGGCAGTTCTTTAGCGGGAGGCACCGGGGAGCTGTTTTTT. This sequence joins TRBV28 and TRBJ2-2; 10 bases are shared with TRBD2. This CDR3 region has 15 residues. The germline V gene has CDR1 MDHEN and CDR2 SYDVKM.

This clonotype was detected a few times. J is TRBJ1-2 and V is TRBV6-1; TRBD1 might be the D (5 bases). CDR1 and CDR2 (germline): MNHNS, SASEGT. CDR3 size: 14 residues. V was pared by 2 bases and J by 7 bases, with 14 bases between. DNA for the CDR3: TGTGCCAGCAGTGAATGGGAAGGGGCCTCTGGCTACACCTTC. Translating it yields CASSEWEGASGYTF.

The chain joins TRBV12-3 or TRBV12-4 to TRBJ1-4; unclear D gene. V was cut by 7 bases and J by 11 bases, with 17 bases left in between. The CDR3 has 13 amino acids. In DNA, the CDR3 is TGTGCCAGCACTCGGGGTCTCCTAGGGAAACTGTTTTTT. Residues: CASTRGLLGKLFF.

This clonotype was seen a handful of times. The chain carries TRBV7-9 and TRBJ1-4; D not certain. Trimming left V 4 bases short and J 0 bases short, with 12 bases between. The V gene's germline CDR1 is SEHNR and CDR2 FQNEAQ (reference sequence). The CDR3 spans 16 residues. CDR3 sequence (DNA): TGTGCCAGCAGCTATAATACTGGGGCAACTAATGAAAAACTGTTTTTT. Encoded protein: CASSYNTGATNEKLFF.

The V and J genes are TRBV7-8 and TRBJ2-1; D ambiguous. This CDR3 contains 15 residues. Trimming stripped 4 bases from V and 3 bases from J, with 13 bases between. CDR1 and CDR2 (germline): SGHVS, FQNEAQ. The DNA for the CDR3 is TGTGCCAGCAGCTCCCCCTCCCGACTCTACAATGAGCAGTTCTTC. Its translation is CASSSPSRLYNEQFF.

V is TRBV12-3 or TRBV12-4 and J is TRBJ1-5; possibly TRBD1 for D (5 bases). The ends were cut back, 3 bases at V and 9 bases at J, with 15 bases in the middle. The CDR3 has 14 amino acids. CDR3 in amino acids: CASSFRQGEGPQHF. The CDR3 DNA follows: TGTGCCAGCAGTTTTCGGCAGGGAGAAGGGCCCCAGCATTTT.

The chain links TRBV12-3 or TRBV12-4 to TRBJ1-5; 7 bases map to TRBD1. The CDR3 is 13 amino acids. The trim removed 6 bases at V and 4 bases at J, leaving 3 bases unmatched. CDR3 bases: TGTGCCAGCAGGGGGACAGTAAATCAGCCCCAGCATTTT. This encodes CASRGTVNQPQHF.

There are a few counts of this clonotype. The germline gene is not matched at one end of the junction; a read error may be the cause. V usage is TRBV10-3 and J usage is TRBJ2-1; 9 positions match TRBD2. Germline CDR1 reads ENHRY; CDR2 reads SYGVKD. The CDR3 totals 17 residues. The CDR3 sequence is CAISESGRASGKETQCF. DNA for the CDR3: TGTGCCATCAGTGAGTCAGGTCGGGCTAGCGGGAAAGAGACCCAGTGCTTC.

On this clonotype itself: At one end the junction does not follow the germline gene, possibly because of a read error. The V gene is TRBV20-1, the J gene TRBJ1-1; unclear D gene. The CDR3 covers 17 residues. The germline V gene has CDR1 DFQATT and CDR2 SNEGSKA (reference sequence). The CDR3 sequence is CSARDRMSADPNTVAFF. CDR3 sequence (DNA): TGCAGTGCTAGAGATCGGATGTCGGCGGACCCGAACACTGTAGCTTTCTTT.

The chain couples TRBV3-1 to TRBJ2-2; perhaps TRBD2 as D (5 bases). V was cut by 1 base and J by 9 bases, with 18 bases left in between. CDR1 LGHDT and CDR2 YNNKEL come from the germline V gene (reference sequence). This CDR3 comprises 16 residues. CDR3 sequence reads: CASSQVLGLADRELFF. The CDR3, as DNA: TGTGCCAGCAGCCAAGTACTTGGGCTAGCAGACAGGGAGCTGTTTTTT.

This clonotype has more than one count but fewer than ten. The chain recombines TRBV7-9 with TRBJ2-1; D gene ambiguous. V was pared by 5 bases and J by 2 bases, with 10 bases between. Per the germline V gene, CDR1 is SEHNR and CDR2 is FQNEAQ (reference sequence). This CDR3 is 14 amino acids long. This CDR3 reads CASSARMPYNEQFF. CDR3 nucleotide sequence: TGTGCCAGCAGCGCTCGGATGCCCTACAATGAGCAGTTCTTC.

The V call is TRBV12-3 or TRBV12-4, the J call TRBJ2-3, with D perhaps matching TRBD2 (5 bases). The V end lost 8 bases, the J end lost 2 bases, and 11 bases lay between the germline ends. This CDR3 has 13 residues. The CDR3: CASSGLLTDTQYF. CDR3 nucleotides: TGTGCCAGCTCTGGACTCCTCACAGATACGCAGTATTTT.

The chain links TRBV20-1 to TRBJ2-3, with 9 bases lining up with TRBD2. CDR1 is DFQATT, CDR2 SNEGSKA, per germline (reference sequence). This CDR3 has 16 amino acids. Germline trimming cut 0 bases from V and 5 bases from J; bases unmatched to any gene: 9. CDR3 residues: CSARDPGGLAKDTQYF. The CDR3 bases are TGCAGTGCTAGAGATCCCGGAGGACTAGCGAAAGATACGCAGTATTTT.

The gene calls are TRBV7-9 and TRBJ1-1, with D hard to call. The CDR3 loop spans 13 amino acids. Germline values: CDR1 SEHNR, CDR2 FQNEAQ (reference sequence). Trimming pared 2 bases from V and 5 bases from J, leaving 9 bases between. The CDR3 sequence: CASSLNPRTEAFF. CDR3 bases: TGTGCCAGCAGCTTAAACCCCCGAACTGAAGCTTTCTTT. Full variable domain (rest looked up from reference TRBV7-9 and TRBJ1-1): DTGVSQNPRHKITKRGQNVTFRCDPISEHNRLYWYRQTLGQGPEFLTYFQNEAQLEKSRLLSDRFSAERPKGSFSTLEIQRTEQGDSAMYLCASSLNPRTEAFFGQGTRLTVV.

In its sample, this clonotype was seen a few times. A read error may account for a junction end that differs from germline. J is TRBJ1-1 and V is TRBV11-3, with D perhaps matching TRBD1 (5 bases). This CDR3 has 15 amino acids. The germline gives CDR1 SGHNT, CDR2 YENEEA. CDR3 coding DNA: TGTGCCGGCAGCTCCCGGGGGAACATGAACACTGAAGCTTTCTTT. Protein sequence: CAGSSRGNMNTEAFF.

This clonotype was detected only a few times. The genes are TRBV27 and TRBJ2-7; no firm D call. Germline-derived CDR1 and CDR2 are MNHEY and SMNVEV (reference sequence). The V gene lost 5 bases and the J gene lost 0 bases, with 17 bases spanning the gap. CDR3 length: 16 amino acids. CDR3 nucleotide sequence: TGTGCCAGCAGTCCCTATAAGAAATCACCCTCCTACGAGCAGTACTTC. It specifies CASSPYKKSPSYEQYF.

This clonotype has just a few counts. The J gene is TRBJ1-2, the V gene TRBV4-1, with 12 bases fitting TRBD1. This CDR3 contains 16 residues. Germline assignment: CDR1 MGHRA and CDR2 YSYEKL. With V trimmed by 0 bases and J by 7 bases, 6 bases remained unmatched. Here the CDR3 reads CASSQDSGQGAVGYTF. CDR3 bases: TGCGCCAGCAGCCAAGATTCGGGACAGGGGGCAGTTGGCTACACCTTC.

This clonotype was observed a few times. This chain connects TRBV7-2 to TRBJ2-4; D perhaps matches TRBD2 (6 bases). V dropped 5 bases and J dropped 1 base, with 18 bases sitting between them. This CDR3 has 17 residues. CDR1 is SGHTA, CDR2 FQGNSA, per germline. CDR3 in amino acids: CASSQDRERSAKNIQYF. The DNA of the CDR3 is TGTGCCAGCAGCCAAGATCGGGAGCGGTCGGCCAAAAACATTCAGTACTTC.